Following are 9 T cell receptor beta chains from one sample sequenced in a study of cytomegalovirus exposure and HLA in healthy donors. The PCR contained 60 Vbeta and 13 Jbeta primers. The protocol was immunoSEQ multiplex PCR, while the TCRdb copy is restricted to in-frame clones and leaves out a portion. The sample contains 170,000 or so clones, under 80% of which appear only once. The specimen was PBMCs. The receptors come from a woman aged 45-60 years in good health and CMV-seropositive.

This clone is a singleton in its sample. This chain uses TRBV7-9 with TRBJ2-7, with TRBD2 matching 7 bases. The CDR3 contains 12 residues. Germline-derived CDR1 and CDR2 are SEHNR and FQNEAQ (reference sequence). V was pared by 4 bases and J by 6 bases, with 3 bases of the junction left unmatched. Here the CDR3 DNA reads TGTGCCAGCAGCTGGGGGGGAGGCGAGCAGTACTTC. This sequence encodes CASSWGGGEQYF.

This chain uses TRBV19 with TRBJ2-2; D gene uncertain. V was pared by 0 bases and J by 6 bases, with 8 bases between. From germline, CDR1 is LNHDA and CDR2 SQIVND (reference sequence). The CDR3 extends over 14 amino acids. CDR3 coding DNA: TGTGCCAGTAGTATAGACCCAGTGGCCGGGGAGCTGTTTTTT. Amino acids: CASSIDPVAGELFF.

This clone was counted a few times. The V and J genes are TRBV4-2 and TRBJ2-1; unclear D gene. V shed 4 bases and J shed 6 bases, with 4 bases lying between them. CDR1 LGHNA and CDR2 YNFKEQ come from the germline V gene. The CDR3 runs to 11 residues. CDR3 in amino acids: CASSLVNEQFF. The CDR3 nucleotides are TGTGCCAGCAGCCTAGTCAATGAGCAGTTCTTC.

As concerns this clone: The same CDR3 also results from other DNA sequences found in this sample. This CDR3 reads CASSLDSRNTEAFF. DNA of the CDR3: TGCGCCAGCAGCTTGGACAGTCGGAACACTGAAGCTTTCTTT. The gene calls are TRBV5-1 and TRBJ1-1; D gene unclear. V was shortened by 0 bases and J by 1 base, with 7 bases between the two germline ends. The germline V gene has CDR1 SGHRS and CDR2 YFSETQ. The CDR3 has 14 residues.

The CDR3 reads CAIATSPLHF. CDR3 DNA sequence: TGTGCCATAGCAACTTCACCCCTCCACTTT. The chain employs TRBV6-1 and TRBJ1-6; D call uncertain. This CDR3 spans 10 amino acids. V was pared by 10 bases and J by 9 bases, with 7 bases between. Germline CDR1 reads MNHNS; CDR2 reads SASEGT.

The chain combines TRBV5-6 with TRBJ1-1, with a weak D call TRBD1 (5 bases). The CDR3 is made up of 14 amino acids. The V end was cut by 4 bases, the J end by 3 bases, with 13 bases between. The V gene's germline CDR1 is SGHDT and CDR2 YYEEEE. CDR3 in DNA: TGTGCCAGCAGCCCTGGGGCCCCGGACACTGAAGCTTTCTTT. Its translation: CASSPGAPDTEAFF.

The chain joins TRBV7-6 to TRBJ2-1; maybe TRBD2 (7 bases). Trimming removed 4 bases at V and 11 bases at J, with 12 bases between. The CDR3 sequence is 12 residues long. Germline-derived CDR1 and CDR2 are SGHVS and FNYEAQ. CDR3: CASSYPGGQQFF. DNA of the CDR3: TGTGCCAGCAGCTATCCGGGGGGCCAGCAGTTCTTC.

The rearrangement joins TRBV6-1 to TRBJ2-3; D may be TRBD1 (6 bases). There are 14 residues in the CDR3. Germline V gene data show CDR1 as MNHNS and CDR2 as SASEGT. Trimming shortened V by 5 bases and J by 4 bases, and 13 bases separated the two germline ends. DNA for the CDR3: TGTGCCAGCAGTCTCAGGGGCCTCGCAGATACGCAGTATTTT. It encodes CASSLRGLADTQYF.

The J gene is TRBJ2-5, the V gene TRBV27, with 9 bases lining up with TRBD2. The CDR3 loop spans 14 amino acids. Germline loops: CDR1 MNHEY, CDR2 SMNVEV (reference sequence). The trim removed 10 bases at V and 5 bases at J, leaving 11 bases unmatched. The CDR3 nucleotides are TGTGCCACCAGCGGGGGGCGGAATTACGAGACCCAGTACTTC. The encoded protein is CATSGGRNYETQYF.